This T cell receptor beta chain stems from a study of T cells in tumors after PD-1 blockade (dated by TCRdb to about 2019). With regard to the full study: Patients with prior checkpoint blockade, systemic immunosuppressant use, or recent radiotherapy or other anti-cancer therapy within 4 weeks were excluded. Patients received pembrolizumab 200 mg every 3 weeks or cemiplimab 350 mg every 2 weeks. While on anti-PD-1 treatment, some of the patients also continued taking daily vismodegib 150 mg. An average of 113,528 TCR templates (range 24,679-257,772) and fewer than 45,000 unique clonotypes was obtained for peripheral blood samples. Paired single-cell RNA and TCR sequencing was done in the study on site-matched tumors from patients with BCC or SCC, both before and after anti-PD-1 therapy. To compare clonotypes in blood versus tumor, bulk TCR sequencing was run on around eleven peripheral blood samples drawn from 5 patients. RECIST version 1.1 was used to evaluate clinical response. Overall study results and their limits: The source of novel T cell clones was not identified, and lymphoid organs or rare unexpanded clones within the tumor or the tumor periphery could be included among the possible sources. About two fifths of the TCR clonotypes from tumors also showed up in blood, and some novel exhausted tumor clones were present in pre-treatment blood, which suggests peripheral recruitment.

This specimen's time point label, interpreted: after anti-PD-1 therapy. Genomic DNA extracted from tumor biopsies or peripheral blood was used for bulk TCRbeta sequencing, with input ranging from about 550 ng to 6,004 ng. All patients had histologically proven advanced or metastatic basal or squamous cell carcinoma and were poor candidates for surgical resection. The basal cell carcinoma cohort comprised 10 or so patients, of whom several had bulk tumor TCR sequencing. V loses 4 bases, J loses 7 bases, and the germline ends lie 11 bases apart. Including the terminal cysteine and phenylalanine, the CDR3 comprises 12 residues. The sequence is cut down to CDR3 DNA, 36 bases in frame from base 1. From a lookup of the germline V gene (reference sequence), CDR1 and CDR2 are LNHNV and YYDKDF. As concerns this clone: This receptor's antigen is unknown. Base qualities are not at hand, and no much larger clone is one base apart.

The immunoSEQ platform was used to carry out deep TCRbeta sequencing. On the authors' methods: For further analysis, only productive rearrangements were exported from the immunoSEQ Analyzer. T cell phenotypes were assigned to bulk TCRbeta clonotypes by matching the clonotypes to single-cell RNA+TCR-seq clones with the same TCRbeta sequence. Using bulk TCR sequencing data, clone enrichment in tumor was calculated by dividing a clone's tumor frequency by the same clone's PBMC frequency. TCRs were sorted with GLIPH into specificity groups, meaning clusters of distinct TCRs that share CDR3 motifs and likely recognize common antigens. Held by TCRdb, this immuneACCESS table contains in-frame sequences only and omits some clones. Under half of the omission traces to an unresolved V gene where checked; the cause of the rest is unknown. That table is the source of V, J and clone size, and D and trimming were worked out from the DNA. For this sample there are about 63,000 clones; over 65% appear just once. Approximately 4.5% of the sample goes to the ten largest clones.

The rearrangement combines TRBV15 with TRBJ2-7; confidence is insufficient to name the D gene. The sample in question was PBMCs, obtained after anti-PD-1 treatment. The sequence came from a human donor with basal cell carcinoma. The nucleotide sequence is TGTGCCACCAGCATCCGGGCCGAGGAGCAGTACTTC. Translated, it gives CATSIRAEEQYF.